A single sample gave rise to the 25 T cell receptor beta chains below, sequenced in a study of blood T cell repertoires in COVID-19. Produced via immunoSEQ multiplex PCR; TCRdb's table is partial and in-frame only. This sample has roughly 230,000 clones, with 75% to 85% found just once. Sequencing used peripheral blood. The receptors stem from a human donor in a cohort sampled during active COVID-19.

The chain uses TRBV2 and TRBJ2-2, with D maybe TRBD2 (6 bases). V lost 6 bases to trimming and J lost 2 bases, with 10 bases between them. Germline V gives CDR1 SNHLY, CDR2 FYNNEI. This CDR3 is built from 14 residues. CDR3 DNA sequence: TGTGCCAGCAGAAGGAGGGCAAACACCGGGGAGCTGTTTTTT. Protein product: CASRRRANTGELFF.

The chain joins TRBV10-2 to TRBJ1-1; 8 bases map to TRBD1. The germline V gene has CDR1 WSHSY and CDR2 SAAADI. The ends lost 6 bases at V and 11 bases at J; junction bases unmatched: 14. This CDR3 region has 14 residues. The CDR3 nucleotides read TGCGCCAGCAGCAGGGGACAGGAGGGGGGTAAGGCTTTCTTT. This sequence encodes CASSRGQEGGKAFF.

V usage is TRBV19 and J usage is TRBJ1-6; 10 positions agree with TRBD1. After removal of 6 bases from V and 9 bases from J, the junction contained 5 bases not matched to a gene. Germline loops: CDR1 LNHDA, CDR2 SQIVND (reference sequence). The CDR3 is 14 amino acids. CDR3 sequence (DNA): TGTGCCAGTAGGACGGGACAGGGGCTTTCACCCCTCCACTTT. As protein: CASRTGQGLSPLHF.

The chain uses TRBV3-1 (or the pseudogene TRBV3-2) and TRBJ1-1; a weak D match, TRBD1 (5 bases). Germline V CDR1 and CDR2: LGHDT, YNNKEL (reference sequence). Trimming left V 1 base short and J 2 bases short, with 17 bases between. The CDR3 runs to 17 residues. The CDR3 spells CASSQAQRGSYNTEAFF. CDR3 DNA: TGTGCCAGCAGCCAAGCCCAGCGGGGCTCGTACAACACTGAAGCTTTCTTT.

The J gene is TRBJ2-7, the V gene TRBV30, with TRBD2 matching over 12 bases. The CDR3 length is 17 residues. Germline V gene lookup returns CDR1 GTSNPN and CDR2 SVGIG (reference sequence). Losses at the gene ends were 0 bases for V and 4 bases for J; bases not matched to a gene: 10. The CDR3 DNA follows: TGTGCCTGGAGTGTACGACTAGCGGGGGCTAAAGGGTACGAGCAGTACTTC. Protein: CAWSVRLAGAKGYEQYF.

This clone was found once. V and J are TRBV29-1 and TRBJ2-3, with 9 positions matching TRBD1. Looked up from germline, CDR1 is SQVTM and CDR2 is ANQGSEA. The CDR3 is 14 residues long. After removal of 2 bases from V and 5 bases from J, the junction contained 5 bases not matched to a gene. CDR3 residues: CSVETGGIGDTQYF. Here the CDR3 DNA reads TGCAGCGTTGAAACAGGGGGCATAGGAGATACGCAGTATTTT.

The table lists this clone with a count of one. The chain's CDR3 is CASSPRENTEAFF. CDR3 nucleotides: TGTGCCAGCAGCCCGAGGGAGAACACTGAAGCTTTCTTT. V usage is TRBV14 and J usage is TRBJ1-1; D ambiguous. Germline V lookup: CDR1 SGHDN, CDR2 FVKESK. V was clipped by 4 bases and J by 1 base, with 7 bases between them. The CDR3 sequence is 13 residues long.

Here the CDR3 reads CASSESSSGVYNEQFF. The DNA of the CDR3 is TGTGCCAGCAGTGAATCGAGTAGCGGAGTTTACAATGAGCAGTTCTTC. The V call is TRBV25-1, the J call TRBJ2-1, with a weak D call TRBD2 (6 bases). The CDR3 runs 16 residues. Trimming pared 1 base from V and 4 bases from J, leaving 14 bases between. Germline V gives CDR1 MGHDK, CDR2 SYGVNS.

The CDR3 nucleotides read TGCGCCAGCAGCGTAGGGACAGGGGTGAACACCGGGGAGCTGTTTTTT. Its protein is CASSVGTGVNTGELFF. The rearrangement joins TRBV5-1 to TRBJ2-2; 10 bases fit TRBD1. V shed 4 bases, J shed 1 base, and the junction held 4 bases outside the gene matches. The CDR3 sequence is 16 residues long. CDR1 is SGHRS, CDR2 YFSETQ, per germline.

The gene calls are TRBV2 and TRBJ1-2; 10 positions match TRBD1. The ends lost 11 bases at V and 2 bases at J; junction bases unmatched: 11. The length of the CDR3 is 15 residues. Germline assignment: CDR1 SNHLY and CDR2 FYNNEI. DNA of the CDR3: TGTGCCGGAGGGGGGACAGGGGCTTCCAACTATGGCTACACCTTC. Amino acids: CAGGGTGASNYGYTF.

This clone was counted only a few times. The chain has TRBV5-1 and TRBJ1-1, with D perhaps matching TRBD1 (6 bases). V was pared by 4 bases and J by 0 bases, with 10 bases between. The CDR3 is made up of 14 amino acids. The germline V gene encodes CDR1 SGHRS and CDR2 YFSETQ. The CDR3 spells CASSKQGMNTEAFF. For the CDR3, the DNA is TGCGCCAGCAGCAAACAGGGTATGAACACTGAAGCTTTCTTT.

This chain uses TRBV11-1 with TRBJ1-4; tentative D call: TRBD1 (5 bases). The CDR3 has 14 amino acids. CDR1 is SGHAT, CDR2 FQDESV, per germline (reference sequence). V gave up 6 bases and J gave up 6 bases, with 14 bases separating them. The CDR3 reads CASSFGARDEKLFF. The CDR3 DNA is TGTGCCAGCAGTTTCGGAGCCAGGGATGAAAAACTGTTTTTT.

V gene TRBV7-9 combines with J gene TRBJ2-1, with D possibly being TRBD1 (6 bases). With 1 base removed from V and 7 bases from J, the gap between germline ends came to 8 bases. The CDR3 consists of 13 residues. The germline CDR1 and CDR2 sequences are SEHNR and FQNEAQ (reference sequence). The CDR3 bases are TGTGCCAGCAGCTTAGGGCAGGGGAATGAGCAGTTCTTC. Protein: CASSLGQGNEQFF.

The V call is TRBV27, the J call TRBJ2-3; D is undetermined. The CDR3 contains 14 residues. Trimming removed 2 bases at V and 6 bases at J, with 12 bases between. Germline-derived CDR1 and CDR2 are MNHEY and SMNVEV (reference sequence). In DNA, the CDR3 is TGTGCCAGCAGTTTACTAGGTATTATGGATACGCAGTATTTT. Translation: CASSLLGIMDTQYF.

This chain joins TRBV2 and TRBJ1-6; TRBD1 might be the D (5 bases). Trimming took 7 bases from V and 2 from J, leaving 12 bases between them. The CDR3 sequence is 15 residues long. Per the germline V gene, CDR1 is SNHLY and CDR2 is FYNNEI. The CDR3 DNA follows: TGTGCCAGCATCGTACAGGCGACCTATAATTCACCCCTCCACTTT. It codes for CASIVQATYNSPLHF.

This clone occurred many times. The chain joins TRBV7-9 to TRBJ2-7, with TRBD1 as a possible D gene (6 bases). From germline, CDR1 is SEHNR and CDR2 FQNEAQ (reference sequence). The CDR3 is made up of 16 amino acids. V lost 1 base, J lost 7 bases, and 20 bases lay in between. CDR3 nucleotides: TGTGCCAGCAGCTTAGGAGGGGGAAGATTCGCGGAAGAGCAGTACTTC. Translated, it gives CASSLGGGRFAEEQYF.

The chain combines TRBV19 with TRBJ2-7; 11 nucleotides line up with TRBD1. In germline, CDR1 is LNHDA, CDR2 SQIVND (reference sequence). Trimming cost V 7 bases and J 3 bases; bases outside gene matches: 8. The CDR3 totals 15 residues. Here the CDR3 reads CASTTGQGADYEQYF. The DNA of the CDR3 is TGTGCCAGTACCACCGGACAGGGGGCCGACTACGAGCAGTACTTC.

This clone was seen a single time. The chain carries TRBV6-2 or TRBV6-3 and TRBJ2-3, with D possibly matching TRBD2 (6 bases). The CDR3 runs 16 residues. Germline CDR1 is MNHEY and CDR2 is SVGEGT. With 3 bases removed from V and 4 bases from J, the gap between germline ends came to 17 bases. In DNA form, the CDR3 reads TGTGCCAGCAGTTATGAGGGCGGGATACGGGCAGATACGCAGTATTTT. Translating it yields CASSYEGGIRADTQYF.

The sample holds one count of this clone. The chain combines TRBV7-3 with TRBJ1-1; D is unresolved. The length of the CDR3 is 14 residues. The V and J ends lost 0 bases and 0 bases respectively, with 5 bases between them. Germline V gene lookup returns CDR1 SGHTA and CDR2 FQGTGA. The CDR3 nucleotides read TGTGCCAGCAGCTTAACCGCGGTGAACACTGAAGCTTTCTTT. Translating gives CASSLTAVNTEAFF. Combining the CDR3 with reference TRBV7-3 and TRBJ1-1 gives the whole variable domain GAGVSQTPSNKVTEKGKYVELRCDPISGHTALYWYRQSLGQGPEFLIYFQGTGAADDSGLPNDRFFAVRPEGSVSTLKIQRTERGDSAVYLCASSLTAVNTEAFFGQGTRLTVV.

The chain links TRBV5-1 to TRBJ1-6; the D gene is possibly TRBD1 (5 bases). V shed 4 bases and J shed 8 bases, with 22 bases lying between them. Per the germline V gene, CDR1 is SGHRS and CDR2 is YFSETQ. CDR3 length equals 17 residues. The DNA for the CDR3 is TGCGCCAGCAGCCCCGACAGTTCGACCCTAGGGTATTCACCCCTCCACTTT. It yields the protein CASSPDSSTLGYSPLHF. The full variable domain, with the rest looked up from reference TRBV5-1 and TRBJ1-6, is KAGVTQTPRYLIKTRGQQVTLSCSPISGHRSVSWYQQTPGQGLQFLFEYFSETQRNKGNFPGRFSGRQFSNSRSEMNVSTLELGDSALYLCASSPDSSTLGYSPLHFGNGTRLTVT.

The rearrangement uses TRBV4-2 and TRBJ2-7, with 12 nucleotides matching TRBD2. Per the germline V gene, CDR1 is LGHNA and CDR2 is YNFKEQ. Losses at the gene ends were 1 base for V and 0 bases for J; bases not matched to a gene: 7. The CDR3 loop spans 18 amino acids. Written as DNA, the CDR3 is TGTGCCAGCAGCCAAGTGGGACTAGCGGGCCGTAGCTCCTACGAGCAGTACTTC. It encodes CASSQVGLAGRSSYEQYF.

The chain recombines TRBV28 with TRBJ2-5; perhaps TRBD2 as D (5 bases). Deletions cut 5 bases from V and 7 bases from J, with 20 bases between. This CDR3 has 15 residues. The V gene's germline CDR1 is MDHEN and CDR2 SYDVKM. DNA of the CDR3: TGTGCCAGCAGTCCGGGGAGTAACTCGTGGGGGACCCAGTACTTC. Translating it yields CASSPGSNSWGTQYF.

The chain is built from TRBV3-1 (or the pseudogene TRBV3-2) and TRBJ1-3, with TRBD1 as a possible D gene (5 bases). Germline-derived CDR1 and CDR2 are LGHDT and YNNKEL (reference sequence). The V gene lost 8 bases and the J gene lost 4 bases, with 18 bases spanning the gap. This CDR3 has 15 amino acids. The CDR3 spells CASRPGPQFGNTIYF. CDR3 nucleotide sequence: TGTGCCAGCCGCCCAGGGCCTCAGTTCGGAAACACCATATATTTT.

The chain links TRBV7-8 to TRBJ2-7, with D possibly being TRBD1 (6 bases). Germline-derived CDR1 and CDR2 are SGHVS and FQNEAQ. V lost 5 bases and J lost 0, with 14 bases in between. The CDR3 is 15 residues long. The CDR3, as DNA: TGTGCCAGCAGCACAGGGTCTTGGAGCTCCTACGAGCAGTACTTC. This sequence encodes CASSTGSWSSYEQYF.

This chain links TRBV19 with TRBJ2-2; D might be TRBD2 (7 bases). V gave up 7 bases and J gave up 6 bases, with 15 bases separating them. The CDR3 runs to 14 residues. Per the germline V gene, CDR1 is LNHDA and CDR2 is SQIVND (reference sequence). The CDR3 nucleotides are TGTGCCAGTATTAGGGGGGGCGCCCCCGGGGAGCTGTTTTTT. Amino acid sequence: CASIRGGAPGELFF.